This note documents a single T cell receptor (beta chain) sequence. Authors' analysis steps: The authors estimated nucleated cell counts from reference gene primer amplification. Method: immunoSEQ multiplex PCR; TCRdb's copy keeps in-frame clones and lacks some. The V and J calls and clone size come from that table; D and trimming were worked out from the DNA. The table has about 200,000 clones, about 85% seen once. The data belong to a study of blood T cell repertoires in COVID-19. About the research overall: Samples came from the United States, Italy and Spain, spanning acute and convalescent COVID-19.

In germline, CDR1 is MNHEY, CDR2 SVGAGI. This CDR3 comprises 15 residues. V was pared by 6 bases and J by 4 bases, with 19 bases between. The clonotype originates from a man aged 35-49 years who had recovered from COVID-19. What was sequenced was PBMCs or T cells enriched from blood (not recorded which). This rearrangement joins TRBV6-5 to TRBJ2-7, with D perhaps matching TRBD2 (6 bases). CDR3 region: CASSFRAGPLYEQYF. DNA of the CDR3: TGTGCCAGCAGCTTCCGAGCGGGCCCACTTTACGAGCAGTACTTC.